This note documents a single T cell receptor (beta chain) sequence. The repertoire was sequenced with immunoSEQ multiplex PCR; TCRdb's copy has only in-frame clones and lacks some. This sample has approximately 350,000 clones, with 75% to 90% found just once. This sample was taken from a study of blood T cell repertoires in COVID-19. Study as a whole: T cells, B-cell-depleted T cells, or PBMCs supplied cDNA or gDNA.

Trimming shortened V by 1 base and J by 7 bases, and 19 bases separated the two germline ends. CDR1 and CDR2 from the germline V gene are SEHNR and FQNEAQ (reference sequence). The CDR3 spans 16 residues. The chain joins TRBV7-9 to TRBJ1-2; D uncertain. The clonotype originates from a woman in her 50s who had recovered from COVID-19. Material for sequencing was PBMCs or T cells enriched from blood (not recorded which). The chain's CDR3 is CASSLGREALVLGYTF. The CDR3 region has the DNA TGTGCCAGCAGCTTAGGTAGAGAGGCTCTTGTTCTTGGCTACACCTTC.